This T cell receptor (beta chain) stems from a study of T cell responses to AZD1222 COVID-19 vaccine. Sequenced by immunoSEQ multiplex PCR; TCRdb stores in-frame clones only, minus some. This sample has some 130,000 clones, with under 90% found just once. Trimming took 5 bases from V and 10 from J; bases not matched to a gene: 10. This CDR3 region has 15 residues. Germline V gene data show CDR1 as SEHNR and CDR2 as FQNEAQ (reference sequence). In its sample, this clone was seen a few times. Its matching antigen is unknown. Study-wide results and caveats: Compared with day 0, the breadth and depth of the Spike-specific TCR repertoire rose significantly after two doses of AZD1222.

The genes are TRBV7-9 and TRBJ1-6; TRBD1 aligns across 8 bases. This specimen was peripheral blood, taken on day 0 of AZD1222 vaccination. The sequence was obtained from an adult in good health. As DNA, the CDR3 is TGTGCCAGCAGCCCCAACAGGGGGGGACGATCACCCCTCCACTTT. Translated: CASSPNRGGRSPLHF.